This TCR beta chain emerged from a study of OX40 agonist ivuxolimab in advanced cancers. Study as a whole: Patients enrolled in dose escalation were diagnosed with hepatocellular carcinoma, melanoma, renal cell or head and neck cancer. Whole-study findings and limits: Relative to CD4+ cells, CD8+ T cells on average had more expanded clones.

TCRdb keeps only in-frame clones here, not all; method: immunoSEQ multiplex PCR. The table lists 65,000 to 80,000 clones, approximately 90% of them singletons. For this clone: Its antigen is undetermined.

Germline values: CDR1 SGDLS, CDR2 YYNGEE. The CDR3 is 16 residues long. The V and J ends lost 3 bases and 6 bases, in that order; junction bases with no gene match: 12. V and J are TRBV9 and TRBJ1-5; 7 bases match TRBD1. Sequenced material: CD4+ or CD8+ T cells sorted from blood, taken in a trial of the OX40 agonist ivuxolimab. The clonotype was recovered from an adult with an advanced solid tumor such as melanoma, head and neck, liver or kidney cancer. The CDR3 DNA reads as TGTGCCAGCAGCGCCACGCTTGACAGGGCGGTTCAGCCCCAGCATTTT. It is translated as CASSATLDRAVQPQHF.